Each of the 21 T cell receptor beta chains below was sequenced from the same sample in a study of blood T cell repertoires in COVID-19. The method was immunoSEQ multiplex PCR; TCRdb's version includes in-frame clones alone and lacks a portion of them. This table has 50,000 to 80,000 clones, 70% to 90% appearing once. What was sequenced was peripheral blood. These receptors originate from a man in his fifties or sixties with active COVID-19.

This clone was counted once. V and J are TRBV7-2 and TRBJ2-5; D not resolved. The CDR3 sequence is 13 residues long. CDR1 is SGHTA, CDR2 FQGNSA, per germline. V lost 5 bases and J lost 2, with 9 bases in between. The chain's CDR3 is CASSPSAQETQYF. Here the CDR3 DNA reads TGTGCCAGCAGCCCTAGTGCACAAGAGACCCAGTACTTC.

This clone was recorded once. CDR3 amino acids: CASPNGESSYEQYV. Here the CDR3 DNA reads TGTGCTAGTCCGAACGGGGAAAGCTCCTACGAGCAGTACGTC. The chain is built from TRBV12-5 and TRBJ2-7, with D possibly being TRBD2 (5 bases). CDR1 is LGHNT, CDR2 FRNRAP, per germline. The V and J ends lost 8 bases and 0 bases respectively, with 14 bases between them. There are 14 residues in the CDR3.

This clone was recorded once. The chain uses TRBV21-1 and TRBJ2-7; the table names TRBD2, a call not compared with the DNA. TRBV21-1 is noted as a pseudogene. The CDR3 is 17 residues long. As DNA, the CDR3 is TGTGCCAGCAGCAATTGTCTAGCGGGAGACCTCTCCTACGAGCAGTACGTC. It encodes CASSNCLAGDLSYEQYV.

The chain employs TRBV9 and TRBJ2-2; 11 bases align to TRBD2. Germline loops: CDR1 SGDLS, CDR2 YYNGEE. The trim removed 0 bases at V and 2 bases at J, leaving 6 bases unmatched. There are 18 residues in the CDR3. The CDR3 sequence is CASSVASGTSGNTGELFF. CDR3 nucleotides: TGTGCCAGCAGCGTAGCCTCCGGGACTAGCGGTAACACCGGGGAGCTGTTTTTT. Variable domain in full (rest from reference TRBV9 and TRBJ2-2): DSGVTQTPKHLITATGQRVTLRCSPRSGDLSVYWYQQSLDQGLQFLIQYYNGEERAKGNILERFSAQQFPDLHSELNLSSLELGDSALYFCASSVASGTSGNTGELFFGEGSRLTVL.

The rearrangement uses TRBV27 and TRBJ2-5, with 7 bases fitting TRBD1. The CDR3 is made up of 15 amino acids. The germline gives CDR1 MNHEY, CDR2 SMNVEV (reference sequence). Germline trimming cut 5 bases from V and 0 bases from J; bases unmatched to any gene: 6. CDR3 residues: CASSLMTGYQETQYF. CDR3 DNA sequence: TGTGCCAGCAGTCTAATGACAGGGTACCAAGAGACCCAGTACTTC.

In this sample, this clone turned up once. This chain links TRBV18 with TRBJ1-3; D not resolved. This CDR3 spans 16 amino acids. Germline CDR1 is KGHSH and CDR2 is LQKENI. V shed 0 bases and J shed 3 bases, with 12 bases lying between them. The CDR3 region has the DNA TGTGCCAGCTCACCACCGGCGGGAGTTGATGGAAACACCATATATTTT. Translation gives CASSPPAGVDGNTIYF.

CDR3 amino acids: CASSSGQGAAYEQYF. The CDR3, as DNA: TGTGCCAGCAGTTCGGGACAGGGAGCCGCCTACGAGCAGTACTTC. This chain joins TRBV27 and TRBJ2-7; 9 nucleotides align to TRBD1. The CDR3 is made up of 15 amino acids. Per germline, CDR1 MNHEY and CDR2 SMNVEV (reference sequence). Trimming at V came to 4 bases and at J to 2 bases, leaving 6 bases not matched to a gene.

The chain is built from TRBV7-2 and TRBJ2-3; 10 bases map to TRBD2. The germline V gene encodes CDR1 SGHTA and CDR2 FQGNSA. The V gene end was trimmed by 4 bases and the J gene end by 1 base; junction bases not matched to a gene: 5. The CDR3 spans 16 residues. CDR3 bases: TGTGCCAGCAGCTCCAATAGCGGGGGGCGCACAGATACGCAGTATTTT. Translation: CASSSNSGGRTDTQYF.

V is TRBV18 and J is TRBJ1-3; 7 positions match TRBD1. Unmatched junction bases numbered 5, after V lost 5 bases and J lost 1 base. This CDR3 has 15 amino acids. CDR1 KGHSH and CDR2 LQKENI come from the germline V gene. CDR3 protein: CASSGDSTSGNTIYF. The CDR3 region has the DNA TGTGCCAGCTCAGGGGACAGCACTTCTGGAAACACCATATATTTT.

This chain joins TRBV2 and TRBJ1-1; TRBD1 matches at 7 bases. Germline V gene lookup returns CDR1 SNHLY and CDR2 FYNNEI. Germline trimming cut 4 bases from V and 6 bases from J; bases unmatched to any gene: 5. The CDR3 covers 13 residues. The CDR3: CASSGTGGPEAFF. The CDR3 DNA follows: TGTGCCAGCAGTGGGACAGGTGGGCCTGAAGCTTTCTTT.

This chain uses TRBV3-1 (or the pseudogene TRBV3-2) with TRBJ2-5, with TRBD2 as a possible D gene (5 bases). Per germline, CDR1 LGHDT and CDR2 YNNKEL (reference sequence). V was trimmed by 5 bases and J by 2 bases, leaving 12 bases between them. The CDR3 runs 14 residues. CDR3 DNA sequence: TGTGCCAGCAGCAGTGGACTGACGCAAGAGACCCAGTACTTC. Its protein is CASSSGLTQETQYF.

V usage is TRBV5-1 and J usage is TRBJ1-1; D perhaps matches TRBD1 (5 bases). This CDR3 has 13 amino acids. Looked up from germline, CDR1 is SGHRS and CDR2 is YFSETQ. The V gene lost 0 bases and the J gene lost 9 bases, with 12 bases spanning the gap. CDR3 protein: CASSLEEGLKAFF. The CDR3 coding sequence is TGCGCCAGCAGCTTGGAGGAGGGGTTGAAAGCTTTCTTT.

The chain employs TRBV6-6 and TRBJ2-7; 8 bases line up with TRBD2. The CDR3 length is 15 residues. Germline CDR1 reads MNHNY; CDR2 reads SVGAGI (reference sequence). Trimming removed 2 bases from V and 0 bases from J; junction bases left unmatched: 3. CDR3 residues: CASSYRGGASYEQYF. In DNA form, the CDR3 reads TGTGCCAGCAGTTACCGGGGGGGGGCCTCCTACGAGCAGTACTTC.

J is TRBJ1-4 and V is TRBV19; D not certain. Germline V CDR1 and CDR2: LNHDA, SQIVND (reference sequence). CDR3 size: 16 residues. V was shortened by 6 bases and J by 0 bases, with 14 bases between the two germline ends. The CDR3 nucleotides read TGTGCCAGTAGCCAGGACGGGATCACAACTAATGAAAAACTGTTTTTT. This translates into CASSQDGITTNEKLFF.

This clone was observed a few times. The rearrangement uses TRBV5-1 and TRBJ2-1, with TRBD2 matching 10 bases. Germline CDR1 SGHRS, CDR2 YFSETQ. Trimming took 5 bases from V and 7 from J; bases not matched to a gene: 3. The CDR3 extends over 13 amino acids. The DNA of the CDR3 is TGCGCCAGCAGGCAACTAGCGGGAAATGAGCAGTTCTTC. Translated, it gives CASRQLAGNEQFF.

The chain carries TRBV5-4 and TRBJ2-1, with 8 bases matching TRBD1. V gave up 4 bases and J gave up 7 bases; unmatched junction bases: 16. This CDR3 contains 17 residues. Germline assignment: CDR1 SGHNT and CDR2 YYREEE (reference sequence). CDR3 sequence reads: CASSGGTGRPRGNEQFF. As DNA, the CDR3 is TGTGCCAGCAGCGGGGGGACAGGTAGACCTAGGGGGAATGAGCAGTTCTTC.

The chain uses TRBV2 and TRBJ2-7; the match to TRBD1 covers 9 bases. V dropped 4 bases and J dropped 7; count of bases not matched to a gene: 8. Germline V lookup: CDR1 SNHLY, CDR2 FYNNEI. This CDR3 contains 14 residues. The CDR3: CASSVGQGPLEQYF. The CDR3 DNA sequence: TGTGCCAGCAGTGTGGGACAGGGACCCTTAGAGCAGTACTTC. Variable domain in full (rest from reference TRBV2 and TRBJ2-7): EPEVTQTPSHQVTQMGQEVILRCVPISNHLYFYWYRQILGQKVEFLVSFYNNEISEKSEIFDDQFSVERPDGSNFTLKIRSTKLEDSAMYFCASSVGQGPLEQYFGPGTRLTVT.

CDR3 loop: CASSPNPSDSIEAFF. CDR3 nucleotide sequence: TGTGCCAGTAGTCCTAACCCATCTGACTCAATAGAAGCTTTCTTT. This chain uses TRBV19 with TRBJ1-1; no clear D. CDR1 LNHDA and CDR2 SQIVND come from the germline V gene (reference sequence). V was pared by 5 bases and J by 8 bases, with 21 bases between. The CDR3 spans 15 residues.

The J gene is TRBJ2-1, the V gene TRBV4-1; 7 bases map to TRBD1. The CDR3 has 14 amino acids. V shed 3 bases, J shed 5 bases, and the junction held 4 bases outside the gene matches. From germline, CDR1 is MGHRA and CDR2 YSYEKL. CDR3 bases: TGCGCCAGCAGCCACCCGGGACAGAACAATGAGCAGTTCTTC. This sequence encodes CASSHPGQNNEQFF.

The V gene is TRBV19, the J gene TRBJ1-5; D remains unclear. This CDR3 has 14 residues. CDR1 LNHDA and CDR2 SQIVND come from the germline V gene (reference sequence). With 10 bases removed from V and 0 bases from J, the gap between germline ends came to 13 bases. The CDR3 DNA reads as TGTGCCACCGCCTGGGGAGATAGCAATCAGCCCCAGCATTTT. Residues: CATAWGDSNQPQHF.

The sample holds a few counts of this clone. The junction does not match germline at one end; this may be a read error. V gene TRBV3-1 (or the pseudogene TRBV3-2) combines with J gene TRBJ2-1; perhaps TRBD1 as D (5 bases). The length of the CDR3 is 10 residues. CDR1 and CDR2 from the germline V gene are LGHDT and YNNKEL (reference sequence). CDR3 sequence reads: CASSQEGLVF. In DNA form, the CDR3 reads TGTGCCAGCAGCCAAGAGGGGCTAGTCTTC.